Below are 14 T cell receptor beta chains sequenced from a single sample in a study of molecular identifiers for immune sequencing clone quantification. Via MiXCR, TCRdb re-called the PCR reads, giving one row per CDR3 protein. This table holds about 640,000 distinct CDR3 sequences, 20% found once. Material for sequencing was naive CD8+ T cells from blood, with Jurkat cell RNA spiked in. Subset indicated: FACS-sorted CD8+CD4-CCR7+CD45RA+ naive T cells. The receptors here all came from a human donor in good health. Some libraries in this study had Jurkat cell RNA spiked in.

This clonotype appeared many times. The V call is TRBV7-9, the J call TRBJ1-2; D is uncertain. This CDR3 has 16 amino acids. Trimming pared 0 bases from V and 1 base from J, leaving 12 bases between. Per germline, CDR1 SEHNR and CDR2 FQNEAQ (reference sequence). The CDR3: CASSLAPGDFNYGYTF. DNA of the CDR3: TGTGCCAGCAGCTTAGCGCCGGGAGACTTTAACTATGGCTACACCTTC.

A note on this clonotype: Being one base from a much bigger clone, this may be a read error. V is TRBV20-1 and J is TRBJ2-5, with D hard to call. The germline gives CDR1 DFQATT, CDR2 SNEGSKA (reference sequence). The CDR3 contains 13 residues. CDR3: CSARVARQEAQYF. DNA of the CDR3: TGCAGTGCTAGAGTGGCTAGACAAGAGGCCCAGTACTTC.

Ten or more counts support this clonotype. The J gene is TRBJ2-7, the V gene TRBV7-9, with TRBD2 matching 8 bases. Looked up from germline, CDR1 is SEHNR and CDR2 is FQNEAQ (reference sequence). V was pared by 1 base and J by 7 bases, with 3 bases of the junction left unmatched. This CDR3 spans 13 amino acids. CDR3 in amino acids: CASSLVSGSEQYF. For the CDR3, the DNA is TGTGCCAGCAGCTTAGTGAGCGGGAGTGAGCAGTACTTC.

This clonotype has only a few counts. The V call is TRBV7-9, the J call TRBJ1-2; D might be TRBD1 (5 bases). Germline loops: CDR1 SEHNR, CDR2 FQNEAQ (reference sequence). This CDR3 is 15 amino acids long. V was shortened by 5 bases and J by 4 bases, with 17 bases between the two germline ends. Here the CDR3 reads CASSHPGQAGYGYTF. The DNA for the CDR3 is TGTGCCAGCAGCCACCCAGGGCAGGCCGGCTATGGCTACACCTTC.

This clonotype was seen many times. CDR3 nucleotide sequence: TGTGCCAGCAGTTCGCGGGAATCCAATCAGCCCCAGCATTTT. Its translation is CASSSRESNQPQHF. The chain recombines TRBV27 with TRBJ1-5; D not resolved. CDR3 length: 14 residues. V dropped 4 bases and J dropped 3 bases, with 10 bases sitting between them. CDR1 is MNHEY and CDR2 is SMNVEV in the germline V gene (reference sequence).

This clonotype occurred once. The chain links TRBV2 to TRBJ2-3; 9 nucleotides match TRBD2. Germline trimming cut 6 bases from V and 4 bases from J; bases unmatched to any gene: 8. The CDR3 contains 15 residues. Germline V lookup: CDR1 SNHLY, CDR2 FYNNEI. The CDR3 is CASRGAGGLPDTQYF. For the CDR3, the DNA is TGTGCCAGCAGAGGAGCGGGGGGACTCCCAGATACGCAGTATTTT.

This clonotype has at least ten counts. The V and J genes are TRBV20-1 and TRBJ2-1; D gene ambiguous. The V gene lost 1 base and the J gene lost 9 bases, with 19 bases spanning the gap. The CDR3 has 15 residues. Germline V CDR1 and CDR2: DFQATT, SNEGSKA (reference sequence). CDR3 protein: CSARAAGPSPGEQFF. In nucleotides, the CDR3 is TGCAGTGCTAGAGCCGCCGGGCCCTCCCCCGGTGAGCAGTTCTTC.

This clonotype appeared many times. The chain is built from TRBV14 and TRBJ2-2; D is unclear. The CDR3 contains 13 residues. Trimming pared 5 bases from V and 1 base from J, leaving 5 bases between. Germline CDR1 and CDR2: SGHDN and FVKESK. For the CDR3, the DNA is TGTGCCAGCAGCGAGGTGAACACCGGGGAGCTGTTTTTT. Its translation: CASSEVNTGELFF.

On this clonotype itself: This may come from a read error, since a much larger clone is one base off. This likely comes from a read error, as the CDR3 has no conserved phenylalanine or tryptophan at its end. The chain uses TRBV3-1 and TRBJ2-7; 7 bases are a match to TRBD2. The germline V gene has CDR1 LGHDT and CDR2 YNNKEL (reference sequence). CDR3 length equals 16 residues. After removal of 0 bases from V and 5 bases from J, the junction contained 10 bases not matched to a gene. CDR3 in amino acids: CASSQEGRREFHEQYY. The CDR3 region has the DNA TGTGCCAGCAGCCAAGAAGGGAGGCGGGAGTTCCACGAGCAGTACTAC.

This clonotype came up many times. V is TRBV6-5 and J is TRBJ1-6; D is possibly TRBD1 (5 bases). The CDR3 covers 16 residues. Germline CDR1 and CDR2: MNHEY and SVGAGI. Deletions cut 7 bases from V and 7 bases from J, with 20 bases between. CDR3 sequence reads: CASIPFLGHPNSPLHF. The DNA of the CDR3 is TGTGCCAGCATACCTTTTCTTGGACATCCGAATTCACCCCTCCACTTT.

This clonotype was counted many times. This chain links TRBV6-5 with TRBJ2-7, with D perhaps given as TRBD1 or TRBD2 (5 bases each). This CDR3 contains 15 residues. V was trimmed by 0 bases and J by 3 bases, leaving 12 bases between them. CDR1 and CDR2 (germline): MNHEY, SVGAGI. The CDR3 protein is CASSYSLQGRYEQYF. CDR3 DNA sequence: TGTGCCAGCAGTTACTCTCTCCAGGGACGCTACGAGCAGTACTTC.

This clonotype was seen a few times. The chain's CDR3 is CASSLGWDRVLSSTDTQYF. CDR3 in DNA: TGCGCCAGCAGCTTGGGTTGGGACAGGGTACTTTCTAGCACAGATACGCAGTATTTT. This rearrangement joins TRBV5-1 to TRBJ2-3; TRBD1 matches at 9 bases. The V gene's germline CDR1 is SGHRS and CDR2 YFSETQ. The CDR3 length is 19 residues. J lost 0 bases, V lost 0 bases, and 11 bases had no gene match.

This clonotype has only a few counts. The J gene is TRBJ2-1, the V gene TRBV12-3 or TRBV12-4; perhaps TRBD2 as D (5 bases). V lost 7 bases and J lost 0, with 7 bases in between. The CDR3 is 13 amino acids. The CDR3 DNA reads as TGTGCCAGCACCACTAGCTCCTACAATGAGCAGTTCTTC. It codes for CASTTSSYNEQFF.

This clonotype appeared once. The conserved final phenylalanine or tryptophan is absent from the CDR3, which likely points to a read error. The DNA is left out, because the CDR3 cannot be placed on it with certainty; the CDR3 is given as TCRdb lists it. The genes are TRBV7-8 and TRBJ2-5; TRBD2 is the table's D call and was not checked against the DNA. The CDR3 extends over 17 residues, inclusive of both ends. CDR1 is SGHVS and CDR2 is FQNEAQ in the germline V gene. The CDR3 here is CASSSLIIGPPEETRYS.